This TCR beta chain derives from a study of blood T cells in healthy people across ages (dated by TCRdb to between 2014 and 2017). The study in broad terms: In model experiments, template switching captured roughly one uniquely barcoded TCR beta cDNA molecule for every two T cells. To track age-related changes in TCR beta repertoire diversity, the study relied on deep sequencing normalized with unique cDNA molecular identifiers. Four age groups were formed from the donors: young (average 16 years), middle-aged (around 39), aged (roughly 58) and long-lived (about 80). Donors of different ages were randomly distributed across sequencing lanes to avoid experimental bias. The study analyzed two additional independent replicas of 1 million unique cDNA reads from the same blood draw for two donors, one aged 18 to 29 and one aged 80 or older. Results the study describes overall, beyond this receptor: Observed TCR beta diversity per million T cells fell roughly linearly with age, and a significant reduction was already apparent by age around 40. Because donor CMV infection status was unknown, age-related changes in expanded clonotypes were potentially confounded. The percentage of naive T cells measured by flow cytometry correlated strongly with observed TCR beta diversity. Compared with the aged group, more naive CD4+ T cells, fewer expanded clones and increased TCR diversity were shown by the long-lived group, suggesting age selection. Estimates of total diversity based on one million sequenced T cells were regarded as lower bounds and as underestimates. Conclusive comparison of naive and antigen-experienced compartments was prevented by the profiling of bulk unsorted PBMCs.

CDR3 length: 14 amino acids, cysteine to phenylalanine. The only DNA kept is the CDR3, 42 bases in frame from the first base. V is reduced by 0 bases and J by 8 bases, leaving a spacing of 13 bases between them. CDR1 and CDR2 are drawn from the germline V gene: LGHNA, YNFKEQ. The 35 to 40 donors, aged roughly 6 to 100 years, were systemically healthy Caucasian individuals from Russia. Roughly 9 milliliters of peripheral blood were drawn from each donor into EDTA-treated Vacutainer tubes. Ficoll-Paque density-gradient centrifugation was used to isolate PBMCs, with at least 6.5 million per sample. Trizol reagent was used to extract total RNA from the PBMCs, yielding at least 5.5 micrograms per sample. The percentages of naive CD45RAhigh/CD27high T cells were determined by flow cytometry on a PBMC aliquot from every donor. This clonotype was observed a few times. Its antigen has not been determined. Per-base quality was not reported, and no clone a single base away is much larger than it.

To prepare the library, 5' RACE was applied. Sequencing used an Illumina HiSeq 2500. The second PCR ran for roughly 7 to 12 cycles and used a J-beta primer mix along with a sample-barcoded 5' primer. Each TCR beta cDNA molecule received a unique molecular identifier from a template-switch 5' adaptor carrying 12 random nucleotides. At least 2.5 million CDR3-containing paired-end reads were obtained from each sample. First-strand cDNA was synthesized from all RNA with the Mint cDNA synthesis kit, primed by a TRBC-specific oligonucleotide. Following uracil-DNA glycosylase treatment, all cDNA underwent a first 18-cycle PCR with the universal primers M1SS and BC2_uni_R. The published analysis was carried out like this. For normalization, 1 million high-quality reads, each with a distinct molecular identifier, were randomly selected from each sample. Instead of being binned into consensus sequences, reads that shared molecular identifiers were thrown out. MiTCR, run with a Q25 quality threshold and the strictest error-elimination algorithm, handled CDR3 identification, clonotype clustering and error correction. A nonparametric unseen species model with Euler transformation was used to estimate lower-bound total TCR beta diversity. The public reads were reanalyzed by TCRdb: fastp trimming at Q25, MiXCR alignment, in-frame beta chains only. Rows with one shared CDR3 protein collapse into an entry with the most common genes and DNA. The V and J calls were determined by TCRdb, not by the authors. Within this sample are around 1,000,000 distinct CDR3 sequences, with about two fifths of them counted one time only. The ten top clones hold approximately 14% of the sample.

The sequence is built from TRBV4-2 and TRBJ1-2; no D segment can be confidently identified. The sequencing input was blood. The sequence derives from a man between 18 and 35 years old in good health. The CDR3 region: CASSQEKEQRGYTF. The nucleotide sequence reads TGTGCCAGCAGCCAAGAGAAGGAGCAAAGGGGCTACACCTTC.